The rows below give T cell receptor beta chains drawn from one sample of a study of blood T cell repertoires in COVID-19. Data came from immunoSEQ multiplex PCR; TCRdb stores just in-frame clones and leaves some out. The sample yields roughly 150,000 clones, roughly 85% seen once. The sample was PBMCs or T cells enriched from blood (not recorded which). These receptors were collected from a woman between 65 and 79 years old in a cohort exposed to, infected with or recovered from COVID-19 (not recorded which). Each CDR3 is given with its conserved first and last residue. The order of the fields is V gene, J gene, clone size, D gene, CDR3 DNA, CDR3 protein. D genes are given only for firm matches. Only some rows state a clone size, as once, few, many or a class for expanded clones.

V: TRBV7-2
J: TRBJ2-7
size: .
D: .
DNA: TGTGCCAGCAGCTTATCGTTACTAGGGGGTAGAGACGAGCAGTACTTC
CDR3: CASSLSLLGGRDEQYF

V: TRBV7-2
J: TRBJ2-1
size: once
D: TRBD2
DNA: TGTGCCAGCAGCACCGGACTAGCGGTTACCTACAATGAGCAGTTCTTC
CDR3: CASSTGLAVTYNEQFF

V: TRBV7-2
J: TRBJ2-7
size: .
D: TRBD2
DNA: TGTGCCAGCAGCTTTTCTAGCGGGGACTCTTACGAGCAGTACTTC
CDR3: CASSFSSGDSYEQYF

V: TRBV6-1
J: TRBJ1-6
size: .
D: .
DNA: TGTGCCAGCAGTGCCTTGACAGAGCCGGTTAATTCACCCCTCCACTTT
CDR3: CASSALTEPVNSPLHF

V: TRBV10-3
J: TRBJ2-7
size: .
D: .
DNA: TGTGCCATCACAGGGGACGCCTACGAGCAGTACTTC
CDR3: CAITGDAYEQYF

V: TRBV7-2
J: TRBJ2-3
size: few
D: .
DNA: TGTGCCAGCAGCTTAGACCGACAGACAGATACGCAGTATTTT
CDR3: CASSLDRQTDTQYF

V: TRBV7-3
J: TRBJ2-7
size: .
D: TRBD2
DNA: TGTGCCAGCAGCCCCCGCACAGCGGGAGTGGCCGAGCAGTACTTC
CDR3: CASSPRTAGVAEQYF

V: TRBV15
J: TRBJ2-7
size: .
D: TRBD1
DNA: TGTGCCACCAGCAGAGGGGGGACAGGTTCAAACGAGCAGTACTTC
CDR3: CATSRGGTGSNEQYF

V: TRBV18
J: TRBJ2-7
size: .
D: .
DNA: TGTGCCAGCTCACCAACCGGGGGAGTTTCCTACGAGCAGTACTTC
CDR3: CASSPTGGVSYEQYF

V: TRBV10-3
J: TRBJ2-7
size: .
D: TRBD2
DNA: TGTGCCATCAGTGACGGGACTAGCGGGTACGAGCAGTACTTC
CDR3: CAISDGTSGYEQYF

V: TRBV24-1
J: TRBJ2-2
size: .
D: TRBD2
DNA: TGTGCCACCAGTGTCGCGGGAGCAGCGAACACCGGGGAGCTGTTTTTT
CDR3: CATSVAGAANTGELFF

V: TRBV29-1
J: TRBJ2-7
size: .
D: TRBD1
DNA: TGCAGCGTGTCCGGGACAGGGGGCTTTGGCTACGAGCAGTACTTC
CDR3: CSVSGTGGFGYEQYF

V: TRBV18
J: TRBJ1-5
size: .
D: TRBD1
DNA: TGTGCCAGCTCAAGAGGTACGCGGGACAGGGACTCGAATCAGCCCCAGCATTTT
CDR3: CASSRGTRDRDSNQPQHF

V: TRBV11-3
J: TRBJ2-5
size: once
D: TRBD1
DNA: TGTGCCAGCAGCTTGGGAGGAGGGACAGGGGAAGAGACCCAGTACTTC
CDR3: CASSLGGGTGEETQYF

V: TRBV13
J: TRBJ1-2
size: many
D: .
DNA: TGTGCCAGCAGCTTAAGCGGGGGCGCTAACTATGGCTACACCTTC
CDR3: CASSLSGGANYGYTF

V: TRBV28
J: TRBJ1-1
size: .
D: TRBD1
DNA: TGTGCCAGCAGTCCTGGACAGGGGCCTATTACAATGAACACTGAAGCTTTCTTT
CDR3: CASSPGQGPITMNTEAFF

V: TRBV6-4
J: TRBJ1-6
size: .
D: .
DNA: TGTGCCAGCACCCACTATTTCTTTCGCTATAATTCACCCCTCCACTTT
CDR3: CASTHYFFRYNSPLHF

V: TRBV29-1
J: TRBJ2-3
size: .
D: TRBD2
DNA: TGCAGCGTTGTAGCGGGGAGGACAGATACGCAGTATTTT
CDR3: CSVVAGRTDTQYF

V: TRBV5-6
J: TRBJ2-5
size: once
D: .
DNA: TGTGCCAGCAGCTTGCGTTCGGGCAGGGGACAAGAGACCCAGTACTTC
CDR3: CASSLRSGRGQETQYF

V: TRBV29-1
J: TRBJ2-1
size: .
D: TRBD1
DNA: TGCAGCGGTCTCCGGGACAGGGGGACCAATGAGCAGTTCTTC
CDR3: CSGLRDRGTNEQFF

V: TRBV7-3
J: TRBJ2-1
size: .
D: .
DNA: TGTGCCAGCAGTATACAGGGCGACAATGAGCAGTTCTTC
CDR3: CASSIQGDNEQFF

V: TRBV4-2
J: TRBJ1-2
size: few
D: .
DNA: TGTGCCAGCAGCCAAGATTCCCGGGATCGCTACACCTTC
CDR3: CASSQDSRDRYTF

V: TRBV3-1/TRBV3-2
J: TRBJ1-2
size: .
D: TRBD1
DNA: TGTGCCAGCAGCCAAGGACAGGGGGCGGGGAACTATGGCTACACCTTC
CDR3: CASSQGQGAGNYGYTF

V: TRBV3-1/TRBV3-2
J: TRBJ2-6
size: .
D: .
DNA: TGTGCCAGCAGCCCCCCATTCTCTGGGGCCAACGTCCTGACTTTC
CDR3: CASSPPFSGANVLTF

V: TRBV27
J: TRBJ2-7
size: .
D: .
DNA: TGTGCCAGCAGTATAAGGCAGGGGATTTCGACCTACGAGCAGTACTTC
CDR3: CASSIRQGISTYEQYF

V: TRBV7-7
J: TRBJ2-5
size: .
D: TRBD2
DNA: TGTGCTAGCAGCTTAGAAAGGACTAGTTCTGGGACCCAGTACTTC
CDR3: CASSLERTSSGTQYF

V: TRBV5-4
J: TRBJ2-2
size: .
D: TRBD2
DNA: TGTGCCAGCAGCTTGGCCGGGAGGATTAACACCGGGGAGCTGTTTTTT
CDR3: CASSLAGRINTGELFF

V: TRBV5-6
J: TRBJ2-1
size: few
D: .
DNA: TGTGCCAGCAGTTACGGTATGGGGGGCTCCTACAATGAGCAGTTCTTC
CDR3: CASSYGMGGSYNEQFF

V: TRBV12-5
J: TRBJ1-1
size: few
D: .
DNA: TGTGCTAGTGATTCAAACGGTGAAGCTTTCTTT
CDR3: CASDSNGEAFF

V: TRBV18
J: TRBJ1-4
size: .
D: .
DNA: TGTGCCAGCTCACCGGGACAAGATGAAAAACTGTTTTTT
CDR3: CASSPGQDEKLFF

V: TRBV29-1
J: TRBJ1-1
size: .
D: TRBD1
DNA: TGCAGCGTTGAAGAAGGGCAGGGGGTTGAAGCTTTCTTT
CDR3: CSVEEGQGVEAFF

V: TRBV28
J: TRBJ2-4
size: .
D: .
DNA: TGTGCCAGCAGCCCTGACAGTCCCGCCAAAAACATTCAGTACTTC
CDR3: CASSPDSPAKNIQYF

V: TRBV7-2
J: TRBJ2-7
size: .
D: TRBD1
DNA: TGTGCCAGCAGCATCGGGACAGGTATCTCCTACGAGCAGTACTTC
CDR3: CASSIGTGISYEQYF

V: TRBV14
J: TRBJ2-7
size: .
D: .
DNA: TGTGCCAGCAGCCAAAGGCACAGAGCCTACGAGCAGTACTTC
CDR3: CASSQRHRAYEQYF

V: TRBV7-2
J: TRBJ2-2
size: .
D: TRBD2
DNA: TGTGCCAGCAGCCAACATAGCGGGAGGGGAAACACCGGGGAGCTGTTTTTT
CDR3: CASSQHSGRGNTGELFF

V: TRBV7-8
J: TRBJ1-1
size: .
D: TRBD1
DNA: TGTGCCAGCAGCTCCCAGGGGGTGGCGAACACTGAAGCTTTCTTT
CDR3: CASSSQGVANTEAFF

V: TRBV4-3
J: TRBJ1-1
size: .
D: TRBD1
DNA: TGCGCCAGCAGCCAAGGACAGGGGTGGACTGAAGCTTTCTTT
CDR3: CASSQGQGWTEAFF

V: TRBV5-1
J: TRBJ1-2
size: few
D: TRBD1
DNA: TGCGCCAGCAGCTTGGGGCAGGGGGACGGCTACACCTTC
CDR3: CASSLGQGDGYTF

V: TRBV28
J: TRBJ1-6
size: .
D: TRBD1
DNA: TGTGCCAGCAGTTCGCTACGCGGGACAGATAATTCACCCCTCCACTTT
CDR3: CASSSLRGTDNSPLHF

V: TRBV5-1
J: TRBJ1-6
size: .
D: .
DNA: TGCGCCAGCAGCATCCGGGCAGGGATAAATTCACCCCTCCACTTT
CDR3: CASSIRAGINSPLHF

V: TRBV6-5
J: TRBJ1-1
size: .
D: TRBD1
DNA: TGTGCCAGCAGTTACTCCTGGGACAGAACGGGCACTGAAGCTTTCTTT
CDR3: CASSYSWDRTGTEAFF

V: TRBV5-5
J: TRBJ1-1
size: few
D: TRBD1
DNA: TGTGCCAGCAGCTCTCATTGGGACAGGGCATTTGAAGCTTTCTTT
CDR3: CASSSHWDRAFEAFF

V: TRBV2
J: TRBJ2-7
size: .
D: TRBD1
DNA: TGTGCCAGCAGCAAGGACAGGGCAAATAACTACGAGCAGTACTTC
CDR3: CASSKDRANNYEQYF

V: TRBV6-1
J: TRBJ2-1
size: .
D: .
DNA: TGTGCCAGCAGTGATAACGTAATGGACAGGCAGTTCTTC
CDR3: CASSDNVMDRQFF

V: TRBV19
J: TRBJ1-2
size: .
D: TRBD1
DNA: TGTGCCAGTAGTCCCCAGGGGGGCTTCTATGGCTACACCTTC
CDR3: CASSPQGGFYGYTF

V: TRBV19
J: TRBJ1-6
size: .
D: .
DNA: TGTGCCAGTAGTAGGGCCTCTGATTCACCCCTCCACTTT
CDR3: CASSRASDSPLHF

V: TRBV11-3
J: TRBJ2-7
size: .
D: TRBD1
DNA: TGTGCCAGCAGCTTAAGAACAGGGGGCAACGAGCAGTACTTC
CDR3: CASSLRTGGNEQYF

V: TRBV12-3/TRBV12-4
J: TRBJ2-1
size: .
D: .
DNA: TGTGCCAGCAGTTTAGTGGGTGAGGATGAGCAGTTCTTC
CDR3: CASSLVGEDEQFF

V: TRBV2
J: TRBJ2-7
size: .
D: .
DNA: TGTGCCAGCAGTGCTACAGTTCCCTACGAGCAGTACTTC
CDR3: CASSATVPYEQYF

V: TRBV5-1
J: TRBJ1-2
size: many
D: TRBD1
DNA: TGCGCCAGCAGCACGTCTAATTCAGGGGGCACCTATGGCTACACCTTC
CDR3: CASSTSNSGGTYGYTF

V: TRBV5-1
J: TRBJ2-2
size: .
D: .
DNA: TGCGCCAGCAAGGTAGCGCAGAACACCGGGGAGCTGTTTTTT
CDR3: CASKVAQNTGELFF

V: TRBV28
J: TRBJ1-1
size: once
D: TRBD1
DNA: TGTGCCAGCACGACAGGGGGAGGAAACACTGAAGCTTTCTTT
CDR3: CASTTGGGNTEAFF

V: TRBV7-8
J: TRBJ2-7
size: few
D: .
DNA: TGTGCCAGCAGCTCTTGGAGGGGAGCGGAAAGCTACGAGCAGTACTTC
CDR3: CASSSWRGAESYEQYF

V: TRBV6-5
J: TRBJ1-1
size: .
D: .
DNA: TGTGCCAGCGGAGACCAATGGAACACTGAAGCTTTCTTT
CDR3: CASGDQWNTEAFF

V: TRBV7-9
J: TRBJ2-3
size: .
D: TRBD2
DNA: TGTGCCAGCAGCCCTTCGGGAGGAACGGATACGCAGTATTTT
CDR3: CASSPSGGTDTQYF

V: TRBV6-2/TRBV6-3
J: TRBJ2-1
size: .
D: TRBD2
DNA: TGTGCCAGCAGTTACCCTAGCGGGAACCTCTACAATGAGCAGTTCTTC
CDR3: CASSYPSGNLYNEQFF

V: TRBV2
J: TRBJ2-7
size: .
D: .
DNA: TGTGCCAGCAGGGGCAGCCTCCCCCGCCTGAGCTCCTACGAGCAGTACTTC
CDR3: CASRGSLPRLSSYEQYF

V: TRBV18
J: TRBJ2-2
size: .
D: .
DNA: TGTGCCAGCTCACCACAGGCAGGGCGGACCGGGGAGCTGTTTTTT
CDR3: CASSPQAGRTGELFF

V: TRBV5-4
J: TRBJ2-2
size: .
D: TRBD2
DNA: TGTGCCAGCAGCTCCTCTAGCGGGAGGAACACCGGGGAGCTGTTTTTT
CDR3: CASSSSSGRNTGELFF